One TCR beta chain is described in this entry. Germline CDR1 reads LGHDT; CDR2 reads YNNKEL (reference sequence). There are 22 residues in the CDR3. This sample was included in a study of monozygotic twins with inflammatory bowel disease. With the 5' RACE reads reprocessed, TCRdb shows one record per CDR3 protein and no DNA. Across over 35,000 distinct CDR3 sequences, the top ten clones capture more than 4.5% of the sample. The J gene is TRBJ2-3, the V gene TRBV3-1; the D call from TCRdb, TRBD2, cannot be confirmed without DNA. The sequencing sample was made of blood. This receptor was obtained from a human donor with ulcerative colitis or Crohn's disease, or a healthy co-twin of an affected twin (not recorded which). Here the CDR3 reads CASSQGPCLSRTSGGETDTQYF.